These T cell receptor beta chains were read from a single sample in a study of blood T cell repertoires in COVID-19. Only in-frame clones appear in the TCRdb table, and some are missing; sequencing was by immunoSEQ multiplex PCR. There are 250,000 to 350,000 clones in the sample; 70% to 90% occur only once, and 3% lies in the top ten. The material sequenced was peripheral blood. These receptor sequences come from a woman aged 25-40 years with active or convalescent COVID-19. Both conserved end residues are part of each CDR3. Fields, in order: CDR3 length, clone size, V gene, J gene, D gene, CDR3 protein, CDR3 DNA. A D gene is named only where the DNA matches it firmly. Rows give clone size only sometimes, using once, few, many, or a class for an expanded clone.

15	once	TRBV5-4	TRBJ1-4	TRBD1	CASSPTGGKDEKLFF	TGTGCCAGCAGCCCGACAGGGGGAAAGGATGAAAAACTGTTTTTT
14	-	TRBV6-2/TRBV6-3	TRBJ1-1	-	CASSYSMANTEAFF	TGTGCCAGCAGTTACTCGATGGCGAACACTGAAGCTTTCTTT
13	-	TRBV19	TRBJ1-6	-	CASSIRGNSPLHF	TGTGCCAGTAGTATACGGGGGAATTCACCCCTCCACTTT
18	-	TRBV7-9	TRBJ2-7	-	CASSLARGQTLTPYEQYF	TGTGCCAGCAGCTTAGCCAGAGGCCAAACCCTTACCCCCTACGAGCAGTACTTC
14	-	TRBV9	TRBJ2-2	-	CASSAVPNTGELFF	TGTGCCAGCAGCGCAGTCCCGAACACCGGGGAGCTGTTTTTT
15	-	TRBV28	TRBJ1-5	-	CASREQGGVGQPQHF	TGTGCCAGCAGGGAACAAGGGGGGGTGGGTCAGCCCCAGCATTTT
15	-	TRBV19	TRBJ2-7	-	CASSITAGAHYEQYF	TGTGCCAGTAGTATTACGGCGGGGGCCCACTACGAGCAGTACTTC
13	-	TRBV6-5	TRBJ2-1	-	CASNPTPYNEQFF	TGTGCCAGCAACCCGACACCCTACAATGAGCAGTTCTTC
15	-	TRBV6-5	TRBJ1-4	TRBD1	CASSYSRGQGEKLFF	TGTGCCAGCAGTTACTCCAGGGGGCAGGGTGAAAAACTGTTTTTT
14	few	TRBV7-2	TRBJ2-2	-	CASSARGATGELFF	TGTGCCAGCAGCGCCAGAGGAGCCACCGGGGAGCTGTTTTTT
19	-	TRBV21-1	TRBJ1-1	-	CASSKNPPGQCGWNTEAFF	TGTGCCAGCAGCAAAAATCCACCGGGACAGTGTGGGTGGAACACTGAAGCTTTCTTT
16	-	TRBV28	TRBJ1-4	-	CASSLGGPGTNEKLFF	TGTGCCAGCAGTTTAGGGGGCCCGGGAACTAATGAAAAACTGTTTTTT
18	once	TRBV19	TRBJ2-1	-	CASSIATYYSPRSNEQFF	TGTGCCAGTAGTATAGCGACCTACTACTCCCCGAGGAGCAATGAGCAGTTCTTC
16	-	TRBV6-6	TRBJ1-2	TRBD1	CASRQSGQGSFYGYTF	TGTGCCAGCAGACAATCAGGACAGGGTAGTTTCTATGGCTACACCTTC
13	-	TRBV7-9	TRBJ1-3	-	CASSLATGNTIYF	TGTGCCAGCAGCTTAGCCACTGGAAACACCATATATTTT
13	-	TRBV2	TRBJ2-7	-	CASSAFPGGEQYF	TGTGCCAGCAGTGCTTTTCCCGGGGGCGAGCAGTACTTC
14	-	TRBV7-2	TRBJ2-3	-	CASSLGLSADTQYF	TGTGCCAGCAGCCTCGGACTTTCCGCGGATACGCAGTATTTT
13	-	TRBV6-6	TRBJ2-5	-	CASSPRRGGWEYF	TGTGCCAGCAGTCCCCGGCGGGGAGGCTGGGAGTACTTC
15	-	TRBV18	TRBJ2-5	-	CASSPQTGDRETQYF	TGTGCCAGCTCACCACAGACGGGGGACCGAGAGACCCAGTACTTC
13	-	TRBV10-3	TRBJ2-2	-	CAISEGSTGELFF	TGTGCCATCAGTGAGGGGAGCACCGGGGAGCTGTTTTTT
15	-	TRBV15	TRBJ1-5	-	CATSRGVGGIQPQHF	TGTGCCACCAGCAGAGGGGTCGGGGGGATTCAGCCCCAGCATTTT
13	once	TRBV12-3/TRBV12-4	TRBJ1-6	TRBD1	CASASGGDSPLHF	TGTGCCAGCGCATCAGGGGGCGATTCACCCCTCCACTTT
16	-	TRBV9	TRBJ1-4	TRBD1	CASSVSGGAPNEKLFF	TGTGCCAGCAGCGTATCAGGGGGCGCACCTAATGAAAAACTGTTTTTT
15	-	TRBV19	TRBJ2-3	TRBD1	CASMTGRRSTDTQYF	TGTGCCAGTATGACAGGGCGCCGCTCGACAGATACGCAGTATTTT
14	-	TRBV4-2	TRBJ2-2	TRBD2	CASSQRTSAGELFF	TGTGCCAGCAGCCAGCGTACTAGCGCCGGGGAGCTGTTTTTT
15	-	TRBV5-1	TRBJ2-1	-	CASSLADREGAEQFF	TGCGCCAGCAGCTTAGCGGACAGGGAGGGGGCTGAGCAGTTCTTC
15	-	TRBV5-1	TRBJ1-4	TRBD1	CASSGGTGGNEKLFF	TGCGCCAGCAGCGGAGGGACAGGGGGGAATGAAAAACTGTTTTTT
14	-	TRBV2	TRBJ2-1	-	CASRAGYGNDEQFF	TGTGCCAGCAGGGCGGGGTACGGAAACGATGAGCAGTTCTTC
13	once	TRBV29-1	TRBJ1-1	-	CSVETMLTVEAFF	TGCAGCGTTGAGACTATGCTTACGGTTGAAGCTTTCTTT
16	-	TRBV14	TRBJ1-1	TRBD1	CASSHSTGGWNTEAFF	TGTGCCAGCAGCCATAGTACAGGGGGATGGAACACTGAAGCTTTCTTT
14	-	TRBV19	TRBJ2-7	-	CASSIGRALGEQYF	TGTGCCAGTAGTATAGGCAGGGCCCTGGGGGAGCAGTACTTC
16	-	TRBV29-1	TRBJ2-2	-	CSVPKGGVMNTGELFF	TGCAGCGTGCCTAAAGGAGGGGTCATGAACACCGGGGAGCTGTTTTTT
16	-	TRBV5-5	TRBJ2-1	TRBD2	CASSLRLAGDPNEQFF	TGTGCCAGCAGCCTACGACTAGCGGGGGATCCCAATGAGCAGTTCTTC
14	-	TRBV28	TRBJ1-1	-	CASSPPQENTEAFF	TGTGCCAGCAGTCCCCCACAGGAGAACACTGAAGCTTTCTTT
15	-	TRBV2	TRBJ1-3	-	CASSEFSGSGNTIYF	TGTGCCAGCAGTGAGTTTTCAGGGTCCGGAAACACCATATATTTT
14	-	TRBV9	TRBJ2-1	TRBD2	CASSVEPGGNEQFF	TGTGCCAGCAGCGTAGAACCGGGGGGGAATGAGCAGTTCTTC
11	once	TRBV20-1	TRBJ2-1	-	CSAVSPREQFF	TGCAGTGCTGTAAGCCCCCGTGAGCAGTTCTTC
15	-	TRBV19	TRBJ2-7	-	CASSIGHSLSYEQYF	TGTGCCAGTAGTATAGGACACAGCCTTTCCTACGAGCAGTACTTC
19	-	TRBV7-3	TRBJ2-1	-	CASSLLVLQGGRISSEQFF	TGTGCCAGCAGCTTACTAGTATTGCAGGGGGGTCGTATATCAAGCGAGCAGTTCTTC
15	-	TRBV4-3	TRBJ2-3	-	CASSQASQGGDTQYF	TGCGCCAGCAGCCAAGCTTCTCAGGGAGGAGATACGCAGTATTTT
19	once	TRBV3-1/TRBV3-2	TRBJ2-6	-	CASSQDAGNYRSGANVLTF	TGTGCCAGCAGCCAAGATGCGGGGAACTACCGTTCTGGGGCCAACGTCCTGACTTTC
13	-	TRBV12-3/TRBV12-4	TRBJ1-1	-	CASSIRQAQEAFF	TGTGCCAGCAGTATAAGACAGGCCCAGGAAGCTTTCTTT